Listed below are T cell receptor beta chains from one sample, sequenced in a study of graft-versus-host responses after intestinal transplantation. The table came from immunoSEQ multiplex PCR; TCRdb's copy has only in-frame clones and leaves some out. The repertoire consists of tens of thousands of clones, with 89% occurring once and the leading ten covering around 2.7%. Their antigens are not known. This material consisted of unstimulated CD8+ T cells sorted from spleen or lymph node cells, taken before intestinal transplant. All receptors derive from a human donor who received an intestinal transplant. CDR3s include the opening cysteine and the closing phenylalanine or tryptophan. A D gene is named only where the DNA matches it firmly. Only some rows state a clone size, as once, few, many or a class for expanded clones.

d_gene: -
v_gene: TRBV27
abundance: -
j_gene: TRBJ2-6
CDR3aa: CASSLGNRAGANVLTF
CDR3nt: TGTGCCAGCAGTTTAGGGAACAGGGCTGGGGCCAACGTCCTGACTTTC

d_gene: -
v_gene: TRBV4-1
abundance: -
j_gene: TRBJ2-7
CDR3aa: CASSQEAGAPLYEQYF
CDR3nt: TGCGCCAGCAGCCAAGAGGCAGGGGCCCCCCTCTACGAGCAGTACTTC

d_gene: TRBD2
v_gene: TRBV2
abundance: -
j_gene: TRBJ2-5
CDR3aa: CASTQRGVQETQYF
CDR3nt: TGTGCCAGCACCCAGCGGGGGGTTCAAGAGACCCAGTACTTC

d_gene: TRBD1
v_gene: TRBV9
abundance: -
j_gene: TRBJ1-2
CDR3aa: CASSSGTDYGYTF
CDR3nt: TGTGCCAGCAGCTCCGGGACAGACTATGGCTACACCTTC

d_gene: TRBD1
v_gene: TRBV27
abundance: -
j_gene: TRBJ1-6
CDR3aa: CASSSLDRADSPLHF
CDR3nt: TGTGCCAGCAGTTCCTTGGACAGGGCGGATTCACCCCTCCACTTT

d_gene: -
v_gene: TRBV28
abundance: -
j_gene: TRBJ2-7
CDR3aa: CASSPTGHRFSSDYEQYF
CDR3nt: TGTGCCAGCAGTCCAACAGGGCATCGGTTCTCGTCCGACTACGAGCAGTACTTC

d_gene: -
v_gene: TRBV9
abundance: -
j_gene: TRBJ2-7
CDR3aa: CASSVGGDLSYEQYF
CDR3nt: TGTGCCAGCAGCGTAGGGGGGGACCTTTCCTACGAGCAGTACTTC

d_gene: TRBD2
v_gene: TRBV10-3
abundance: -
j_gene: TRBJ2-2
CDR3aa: CAIRVATSGNTGELFF
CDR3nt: TGTGCCATCAGGGTGGCGACTAGCGGGAACACCGGGGAGCTGTTTTTT

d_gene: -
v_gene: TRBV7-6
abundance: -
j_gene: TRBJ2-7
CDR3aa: CASSYGTFGYEQYF
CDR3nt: TGTGCCAGCAGCTACGGGACATTCGGCTACGAGCAGTACTTC

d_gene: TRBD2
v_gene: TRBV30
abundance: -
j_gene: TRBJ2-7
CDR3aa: CAWSPGLAGDEQYF
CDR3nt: TGTGCCTGGAGTCCGGGACTAGCTGGGGACGAGCAGTACTTC

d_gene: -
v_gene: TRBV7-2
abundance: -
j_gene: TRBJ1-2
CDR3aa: CASSLRTLTPYTF
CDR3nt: TGTGCCAGCAGCTTAAGGACACTGACGCCCTACACCTTC

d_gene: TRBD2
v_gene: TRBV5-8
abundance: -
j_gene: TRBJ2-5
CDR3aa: CASSLLLAGDETQYF
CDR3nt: TGTGCCAGCAGCTTATTACTAGCGGGAGACGAGACCCAGTACTTC

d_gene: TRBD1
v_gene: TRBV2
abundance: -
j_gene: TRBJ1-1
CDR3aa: CATGDRANTEAFF
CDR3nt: TGTGCCACCGGGGACAGGGCGAACACTGAAGCTTTCTTT

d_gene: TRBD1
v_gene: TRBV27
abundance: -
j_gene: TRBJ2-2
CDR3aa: CASSIGTANTGELFF
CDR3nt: TGTGCCAGCAGTATCGGGACAGCTAACACCGGGGAGCTGTTTTTT

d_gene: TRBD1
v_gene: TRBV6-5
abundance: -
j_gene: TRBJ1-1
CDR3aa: CASSMGTGGVEAFF
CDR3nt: TGTGCCAGCAGTATGGGGACAGGGGGCGTTGAAGCTTTCTTT

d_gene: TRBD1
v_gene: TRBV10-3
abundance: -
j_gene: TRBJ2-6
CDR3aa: CAISGGQGAGANVLTF
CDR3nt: TGTGCCATCAGTGGGGGGCAGGGGGCTGGGGCCAACGTCCTGACTTTC

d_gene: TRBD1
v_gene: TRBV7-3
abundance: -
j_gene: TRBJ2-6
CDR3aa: CASSWGQGARGANVLTF
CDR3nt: TGTGCCAGCAGCTGGGGACAGGGGGCTCGTGGGGCCAACGTCCTGACTTTC

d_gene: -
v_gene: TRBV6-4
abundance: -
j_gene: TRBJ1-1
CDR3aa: CASSGRQVENTEAFF
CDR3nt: TGTGCCAGCAGTGGACGACAGGTCGAGAACACTGAAGCTTTCTTT

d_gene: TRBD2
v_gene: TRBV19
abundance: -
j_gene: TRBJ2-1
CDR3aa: CASSMGGTDYNEQFF
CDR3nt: TGTGCCAGTAGTATGGGAGGGACTGACTACAATGAGCAGTTCTTC

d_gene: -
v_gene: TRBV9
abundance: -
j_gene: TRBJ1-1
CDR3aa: CASSQGGTEAFF
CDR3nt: TGTGCCAGCAGTCAGGGTGGCACTGAAGCTTTCTTT

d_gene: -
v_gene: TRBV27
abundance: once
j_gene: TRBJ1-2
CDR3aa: CASSTDRETGYGYTF
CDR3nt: TGTGCCAGCAGCACGGATCGCGAGACAGGCTATGGCTACACCTTC

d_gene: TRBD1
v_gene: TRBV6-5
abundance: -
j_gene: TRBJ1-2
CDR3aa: CASSFSGTGGFYGYTF
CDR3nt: TGTGCCAGCAGTTTCTCCGGGACAGGGGGCTTCTATGGCTACACCTTC

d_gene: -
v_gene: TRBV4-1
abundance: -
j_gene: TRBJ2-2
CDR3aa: CASSHNFNTGELFF
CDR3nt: TGCGCCAGCAGCCATAATTTTAACACCGGGGAGCTGTTTTTT

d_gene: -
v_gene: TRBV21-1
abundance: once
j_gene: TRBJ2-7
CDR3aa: CASSKRNPDGSSYEQYF
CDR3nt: TGTGCCAGCAGCAAACGGAACCCGGACGGGAGCTCCTACGAGCAGTACTTC

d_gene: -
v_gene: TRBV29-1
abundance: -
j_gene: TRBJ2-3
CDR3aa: CSVETDRPSSTDTQYF
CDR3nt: TGCAGCGTTGAGACAGACAGGCCATCTAGCACAGATACGCAGTATTTT

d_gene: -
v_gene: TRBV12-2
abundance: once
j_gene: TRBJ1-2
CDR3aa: CASRLEGGWNYGYTF
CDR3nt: TGTGCAAGTCGCTTAGAGGGGGGGTGGAACTATGGCTACACCTTC

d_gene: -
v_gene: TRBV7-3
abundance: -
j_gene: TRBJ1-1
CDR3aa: CASSIPPPGEWDTEAFF
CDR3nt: TGTGCCAGCAGCATTCCGCCCCCGGGGGAGTGGGACACTGAAGCTTTCTTT

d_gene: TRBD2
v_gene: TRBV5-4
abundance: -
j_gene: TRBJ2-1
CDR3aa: CASSPPSGGAGNEQFF
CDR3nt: TGTGCCAGCAGCCCACCTAGCGGGGGGGCCGGGAATGAGCAGTTCTTC

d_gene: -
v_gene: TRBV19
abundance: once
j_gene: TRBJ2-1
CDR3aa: CASSMLSSDEQFF
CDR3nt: TGTGCCAGTAGTATGCTATCTAGCGATGAGCAGTTCTTC

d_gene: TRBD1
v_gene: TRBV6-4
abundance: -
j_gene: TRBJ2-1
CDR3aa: CASSLQGARGYNEQFF
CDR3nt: TGTGCCAGCAGTTTACAGGGGGCCCGTGGCTACAATGAGCAGTTCTTC

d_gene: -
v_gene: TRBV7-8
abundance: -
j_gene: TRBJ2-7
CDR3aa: CASSLGLHEQYF
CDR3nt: TGTGCCAGCAGCTTAGGACTCCACGAGCAGTACTTC

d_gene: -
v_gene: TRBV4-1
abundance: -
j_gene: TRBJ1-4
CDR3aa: CASSPAPRNEKLFF
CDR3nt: TGCGCCAGCAGCCCCGCCCCGAGGAATGAAAAACTGTTTTTT

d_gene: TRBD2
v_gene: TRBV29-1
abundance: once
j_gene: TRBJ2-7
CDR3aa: CSARGGGSYEQYF
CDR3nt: TGCAGCGCCCGGGGGGGAGGGAGCTACGAGCAGTACTTC

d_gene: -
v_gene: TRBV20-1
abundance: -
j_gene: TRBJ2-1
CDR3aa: CSAPALAEQFF
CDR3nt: TGCAGTGCTCCAGCGCTAGCGGAGCAGTTCTTC

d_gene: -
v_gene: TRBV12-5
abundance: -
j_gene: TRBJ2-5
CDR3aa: CASGLDRWETQYF
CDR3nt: TGTGCTAGTGGTTTAGACAGGTGGGAGACCCAGTACTTC

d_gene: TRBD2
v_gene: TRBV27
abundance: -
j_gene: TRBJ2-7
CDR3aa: CASSLWGPSGGTPYEQYF
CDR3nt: TGTGCCAGCAGTTTATGGGGACCCTCGGGAGGGACTCCCTACGAGCAGTACTTC

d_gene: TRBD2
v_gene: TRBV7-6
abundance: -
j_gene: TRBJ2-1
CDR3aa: CASSLSEPGGSYYNEQFF
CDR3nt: TGTGCCAGCAGCTTATCCGAGCCGGGAGGGTCTTACTACAATGAGCAGTTCTTC

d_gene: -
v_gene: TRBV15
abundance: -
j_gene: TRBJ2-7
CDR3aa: CATSRDEGEQYF
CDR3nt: TGTGCCACCAGCAGAGATGAGGGCGAGCAGTACTTC

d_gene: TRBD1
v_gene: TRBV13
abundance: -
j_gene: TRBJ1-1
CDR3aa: CASSVHRGGDTEAFF
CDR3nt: TGTGCCAGCAGCGTCCACAGGGGGGGAGACACTGAAGCTTTCTTT

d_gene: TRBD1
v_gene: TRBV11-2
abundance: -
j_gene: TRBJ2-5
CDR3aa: CASTRPGHRGETQYF
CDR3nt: TGTGCCAGCACCCGACCGGGGCACAGGGGAGAGACCCAGTACTTC

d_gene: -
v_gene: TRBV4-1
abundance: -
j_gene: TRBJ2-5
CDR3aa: CASSHAPGMQETQYF
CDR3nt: TGCGCCAGCAGCCACGCCCCAGGGATGCAAGAGACCCAGTACTTC

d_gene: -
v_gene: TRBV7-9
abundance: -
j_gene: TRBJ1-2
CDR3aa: CASSSLNRDYGYTF
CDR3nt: TGTGCCAGCAGCTCACTAAACAGGGACTATGGCTACACCTTC

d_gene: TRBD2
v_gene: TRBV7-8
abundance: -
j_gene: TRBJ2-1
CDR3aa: CASSWPASGGSNEQFF
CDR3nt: TGTGCCAGCAGCTGGCCGGCGAGCGGGGGTAGCAATGAGCAGTTCTTC

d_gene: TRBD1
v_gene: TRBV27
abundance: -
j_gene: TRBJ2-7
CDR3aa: CASSSEPGQPYEQYF
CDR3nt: TGTGCCAGCAGTTCGGAACCGGGACAGCCCTACGAGCAGTACTTC

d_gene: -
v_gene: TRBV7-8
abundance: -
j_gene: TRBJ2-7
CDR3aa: CASSFLTGWGHYEQYF
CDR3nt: TGTGCCAGCAGCTTCCTAACAGGGTGGGGTCACTACGAGCAGTACTTC

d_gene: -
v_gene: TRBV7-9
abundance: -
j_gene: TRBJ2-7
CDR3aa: CASSRYDVQVGAYEQYF
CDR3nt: TGTGCCAGCAGCAGATACGATGTGCAGGTCGGGGCCTACGAGCAGTACTTC

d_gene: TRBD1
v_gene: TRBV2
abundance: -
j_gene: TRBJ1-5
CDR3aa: CASSPRGRGLGNQPQHF
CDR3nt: TGTGCCAGCAGTCCCAGGGGGCGGGGGCTAGGCAATCAGCCCCAGCATTTT

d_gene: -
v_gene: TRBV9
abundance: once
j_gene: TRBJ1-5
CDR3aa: CASSHSDNEQPQHF
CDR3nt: TGTGCCAGCAGCCACTCCGATAACGAGCAGCCCCAGCATTTT